What follows is one T cell receptor beta chain and its context. Its antigen is unidentified. The data stem from a study of vaccination and CD4 T cells after COVID-19. Study-wide context: Each convalescent patient was PCR positive for SARS-CoV-2 on nasal swab; nine cases were mild and one severe. Study results and limitations: The study found median SARS-CoV-2-reactive clonotypes rising from roughly 22 to 38, not significantly.

The Oncomine TCR Beta short-read assay generated sequence data from the DNA of cultured CD4+ T cells. TCRdb recomputed calls from the PCR reads with MiXCR, one row per CDR3 protein. The data hold fewer than 20,000 distinct CDR3 sequences, with about 61% observed a single time. Noted treatment: approximately 10-day PBMC culture with coronavirus spike peptide pools or control peptides (ViraFEST assay). This CDR3 contains 12 residues. The germline V gene encodes CDR1 SEHNR and CDR2 FQNEAQ (reference sequence). Losses at the gene ends were 5 bases for V and 10 bases for J; bases not matched to a gene: 7.

This sequence originates from a human donor who had recovered from COVID-19. Sequencing used CD4+ T cells from blood, cultured in vitro. The chain employs TRBV7-9 and TRBJ1-2; 7 nucleotides align to TRBD1. DNA for the CDR3: TGTGCCAGCAGCGATGAGGACAGGCCCTACACCTTC. Protein: CASSDEDRPYTF.